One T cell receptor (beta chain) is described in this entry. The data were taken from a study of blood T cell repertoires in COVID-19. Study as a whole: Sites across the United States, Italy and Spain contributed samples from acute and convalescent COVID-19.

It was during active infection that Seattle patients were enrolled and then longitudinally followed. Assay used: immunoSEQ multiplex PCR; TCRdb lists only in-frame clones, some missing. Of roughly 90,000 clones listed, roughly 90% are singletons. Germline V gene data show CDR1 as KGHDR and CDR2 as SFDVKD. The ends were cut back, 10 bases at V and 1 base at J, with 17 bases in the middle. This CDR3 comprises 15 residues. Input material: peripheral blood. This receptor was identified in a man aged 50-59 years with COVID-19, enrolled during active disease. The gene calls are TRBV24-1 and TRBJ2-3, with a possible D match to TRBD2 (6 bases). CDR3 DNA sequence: TGTGCCACGAGGGAAGGTGCGGGGCGCACAGATACGCAGTATTTT. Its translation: CATREGAGRTDTQYF.